This TCR beta chain is from a study of blood T cell repertoires in COVID-19. Germline CDR1 reads GTSNPN; CDR2 reads SVGIG (reference sequence). This CDR3 region has 13 residues. Trimming removed 3 bases at V and 4 bases at J, with 10 bases between. Profiling relied on immunoSEQ multiplex PCR, and the TCRdb table lists in-frame clones only, not all of them. There are approximately 210,000 clones in the sample; around 90% occur only once, and about 8.8% lies in the top ten. The sample holds one count of this clone. This clonotype originated in a woman younger than 30 who had recovered from COVID-19. Sequenced sample: PBMCs or T cells enriched from blood (not recorded which). V is TRBV30 and J is TRBJ1-5; TRBD1 might be the D (5 bases). The CDR3, as DNA: TGTGCCTGGAGCAGGGATCGGAATCAGCCCCAGCATTTT. It yields the protein CAWSRDRNQPQHF.